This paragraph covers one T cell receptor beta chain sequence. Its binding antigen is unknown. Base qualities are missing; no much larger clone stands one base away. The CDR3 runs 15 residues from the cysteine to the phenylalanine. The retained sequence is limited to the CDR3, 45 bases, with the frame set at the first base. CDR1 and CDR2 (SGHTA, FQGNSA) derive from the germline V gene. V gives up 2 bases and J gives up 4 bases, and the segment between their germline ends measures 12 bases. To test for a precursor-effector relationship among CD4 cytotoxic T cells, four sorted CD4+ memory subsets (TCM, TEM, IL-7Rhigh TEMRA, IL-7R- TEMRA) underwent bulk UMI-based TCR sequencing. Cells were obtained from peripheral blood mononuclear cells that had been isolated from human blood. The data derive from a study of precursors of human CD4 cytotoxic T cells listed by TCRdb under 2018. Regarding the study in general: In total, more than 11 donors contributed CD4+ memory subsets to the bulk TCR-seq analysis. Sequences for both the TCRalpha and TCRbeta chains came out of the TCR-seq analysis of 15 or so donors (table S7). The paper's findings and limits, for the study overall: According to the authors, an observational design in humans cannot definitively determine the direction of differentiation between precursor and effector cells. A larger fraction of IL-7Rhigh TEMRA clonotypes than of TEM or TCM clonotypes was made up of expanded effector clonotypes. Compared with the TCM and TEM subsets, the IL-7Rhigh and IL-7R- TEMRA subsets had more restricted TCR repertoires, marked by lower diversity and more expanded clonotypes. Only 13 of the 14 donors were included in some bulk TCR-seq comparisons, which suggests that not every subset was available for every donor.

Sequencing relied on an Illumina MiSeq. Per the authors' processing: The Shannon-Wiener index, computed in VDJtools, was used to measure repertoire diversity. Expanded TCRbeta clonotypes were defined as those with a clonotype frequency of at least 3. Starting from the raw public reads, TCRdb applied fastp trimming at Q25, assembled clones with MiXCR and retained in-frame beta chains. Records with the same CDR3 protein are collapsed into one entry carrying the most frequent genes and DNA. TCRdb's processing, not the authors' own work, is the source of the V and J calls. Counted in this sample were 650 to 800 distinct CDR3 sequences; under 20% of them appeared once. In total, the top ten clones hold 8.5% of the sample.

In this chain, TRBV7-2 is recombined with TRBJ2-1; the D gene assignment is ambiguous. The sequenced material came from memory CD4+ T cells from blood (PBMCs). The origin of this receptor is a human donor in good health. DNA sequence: TGTGCCAGCAGCTTAAGTTGGCAGGTTTACAATGAGCAGTTCTTC. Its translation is CASSLSWQVYNEQFF.